This section outlines one TCR beta chain sequence together with its context. Antigen unknown. The sample is drawn from a study of T cells in Graves' hyperthyroidism and ophthalmopathy. About the study: Peripheral blood was collected at initial diagnosis, before any treatment.

Amplified TCR beta CDR3 regions came from RNA transcripts. In the first-round RT-PCR of the TCR CDR3, the HTBI primer set was used. MiXCR was run by TCRdb on the multiplex PCR reads, yielding one entry per CDR3 protein. The sample consists of around 500,000 distinct CDR3 sequences, approximately 16% of them appearing once. Active moderate-to-severe ophthalmopathy, Clinical Activity Score at least 3, NOSPECS at least 4, under 3 months' duration. Study-wide results and limits: A median roughly six months before onset, the model predicted ophthalmopathy.

Sequencing was done on a sample of blood. This clonotype was obtained from a woman aged 25 to 45 with Graves' ophthalmopathy.

The CDR3 bases are TGTGCCAGCAGCTTAGAGATGACGGAGAACACTGAAGCTTTCTTT. The encoded protein is CASSLEMTENTEAFF. The V and J genes are TRBV7-2 and TRBJ1-1; D ambiguous. This CDR3 region has 15 residues. Looked up from germline, CDR1 is SGHTA and CDR2 is FQGNSA. V dropped 1 base and J dropped 1 base, with 10 bases sitting between them.